Here is one TCR beta chain with its context. Antigen specificity is unknown. Other nucleotide sequences from this sample produce the same CDR3. Assay used: immunoSEQ multiplex PCR; TCRdb lists only in-frame clones, some missing. The data hold about 2 million clones, with around 95% observed a single time. Germline V gene sequence: CDR1 LNHDA, CDR2 SQIVND (reference sequence). V lost 5 bases and J lost 1, with 3 bases in between. This CDR3 has 12 amino acids. This sample is part of a study of shared clonotypes between healthy human individuals. Study-level points and caveats: Apart from blood, nothing was sampled; tissue repertoires likely differ.

The J gene is TRBJ2-1, the V gene TRBV19; unclear D gene. This TCR was recovered from a man aged 18 to 35 in good health. Sequencing input: naive CD4+ T cells sorted from blood. Subset given: CD45RA+ positively selected. CDR3 sequence: CASSASYNEQFF. CDR3 DNA: TGTGCCAGTAGTGCGTCCTACAATGAGCAGTTCTTC.